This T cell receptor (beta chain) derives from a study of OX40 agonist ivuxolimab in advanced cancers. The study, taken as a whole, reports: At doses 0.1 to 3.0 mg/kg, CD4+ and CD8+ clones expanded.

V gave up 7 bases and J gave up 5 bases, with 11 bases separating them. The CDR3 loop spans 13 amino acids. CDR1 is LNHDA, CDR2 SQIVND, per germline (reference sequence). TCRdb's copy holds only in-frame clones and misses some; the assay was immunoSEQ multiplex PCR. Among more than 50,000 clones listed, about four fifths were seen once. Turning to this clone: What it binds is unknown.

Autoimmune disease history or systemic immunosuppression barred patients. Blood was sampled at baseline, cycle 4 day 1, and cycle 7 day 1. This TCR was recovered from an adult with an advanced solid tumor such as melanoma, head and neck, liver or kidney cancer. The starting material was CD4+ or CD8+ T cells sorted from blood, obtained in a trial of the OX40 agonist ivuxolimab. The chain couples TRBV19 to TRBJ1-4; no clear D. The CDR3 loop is CASIGPNNEKLFF. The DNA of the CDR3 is TGTGCCAGTATCGGACCAAACAATGAAAAACTGTTTTTT.